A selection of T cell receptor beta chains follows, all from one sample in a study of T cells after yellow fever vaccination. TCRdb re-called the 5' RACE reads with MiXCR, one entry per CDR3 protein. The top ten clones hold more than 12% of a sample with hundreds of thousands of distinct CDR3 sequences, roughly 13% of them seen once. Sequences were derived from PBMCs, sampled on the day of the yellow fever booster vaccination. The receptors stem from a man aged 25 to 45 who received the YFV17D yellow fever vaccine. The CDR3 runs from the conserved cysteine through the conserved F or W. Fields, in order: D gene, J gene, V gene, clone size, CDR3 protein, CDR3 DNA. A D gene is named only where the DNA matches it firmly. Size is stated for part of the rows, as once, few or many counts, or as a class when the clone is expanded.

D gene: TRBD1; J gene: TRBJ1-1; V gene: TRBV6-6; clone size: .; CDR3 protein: CASSYGDSEAFF; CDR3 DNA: TGTGCCAGCAGTTACGGGGACAGTGAAGCTTTCTTT
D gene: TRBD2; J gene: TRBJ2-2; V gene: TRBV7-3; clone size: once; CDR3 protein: CASSRSSGTTGELFF; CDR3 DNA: TGTGCCAGCAGTCGATCTAGCGGGACAACCGGGGAGCTGTTTTTT
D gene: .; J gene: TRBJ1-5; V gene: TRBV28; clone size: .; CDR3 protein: CASNLGGTNQPQHF; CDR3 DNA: TGTGCCAGCAACCTCGGAGGGACCAATCAGCCCCAGCATTTT
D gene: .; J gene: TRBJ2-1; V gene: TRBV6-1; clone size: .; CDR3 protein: CASSQIRQTQEVNEQFF; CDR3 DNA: TGTGCCAGCAGTCAGATTCGACAGACCCAGGAGGTCAATGAGCAGTTCTTC
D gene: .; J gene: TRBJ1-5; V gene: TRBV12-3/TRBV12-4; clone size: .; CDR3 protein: CASSLARGPHQPQHF; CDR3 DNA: TGTGCCAGCAGTTTAGCTAGGGGCCCCCACCAGCCCCAGCATTTT
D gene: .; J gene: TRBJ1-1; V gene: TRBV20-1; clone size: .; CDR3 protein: CSAHPLKNRVNTEAFF; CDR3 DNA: TGCAGTGCCCACCCACTTAAGAACAGGGTCAACACTGAAGCTTTCTTT
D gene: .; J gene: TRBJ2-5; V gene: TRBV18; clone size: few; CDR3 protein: CASSPPPVIETQYF; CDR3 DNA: TGTGCCAGCTCACCACCCCCTGTAATAGAGACCCAGTACTTC
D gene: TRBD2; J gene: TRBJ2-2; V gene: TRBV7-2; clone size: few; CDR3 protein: CASSLASGSVTGELFF; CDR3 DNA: TGTGCCAGCAGCTTAGCCAGCGGGAGCGTTACCGGGGAGCTGTTTTTT
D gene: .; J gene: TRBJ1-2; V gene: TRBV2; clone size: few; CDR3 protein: CASSPDGSANYGYTF; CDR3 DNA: TGTGCCAGCAGCCCGGACGGCTCGGCTAATTATGGCTACACCTTC
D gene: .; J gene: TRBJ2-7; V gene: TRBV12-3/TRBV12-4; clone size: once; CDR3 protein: CASSSGGATYEQYF; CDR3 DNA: TGTGCCAGCAGTTCGGGGGGCGCGACCTACGAGCAGTACTTC
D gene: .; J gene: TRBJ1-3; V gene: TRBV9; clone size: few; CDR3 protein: CASSLVPRGTGNTIYF; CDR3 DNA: TGTGCCAGCAGCCTGGTACCTAGGGGAACTGGAAACACCATATATTTT
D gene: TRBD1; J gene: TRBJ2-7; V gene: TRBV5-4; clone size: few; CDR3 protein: CASSTQTGTYEQYF; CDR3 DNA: TGTGCCAGCAGTACCCAGACAGGGACCTACGAGCAGTACTTC
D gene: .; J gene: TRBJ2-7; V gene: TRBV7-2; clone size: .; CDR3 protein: CASSLSGTYSYEQYF; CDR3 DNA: TGTGCCAGCAGCTTGTCCGGGACCTACTCCTACGAGCAGTACTTC
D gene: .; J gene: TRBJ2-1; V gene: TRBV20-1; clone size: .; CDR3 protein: CSAREKRTYNEQFF; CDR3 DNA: TGCAGTGCTAGAGAGAAGCGGACCTACAATGAGCAGTTCTTC
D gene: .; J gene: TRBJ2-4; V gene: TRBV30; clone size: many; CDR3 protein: CAWSPYVQAKNIQYF; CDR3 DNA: TGTGCCTGGAGTCCATATGTCCAAGCCAAAAACATTCAGTACTTC
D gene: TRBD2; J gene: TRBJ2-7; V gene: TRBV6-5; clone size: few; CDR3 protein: CASSYEVAGTYEQYF; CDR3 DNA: TGTGCCAGCAGTTACGAGGTAGCGGGGACCTACGAGCAGTACTTC
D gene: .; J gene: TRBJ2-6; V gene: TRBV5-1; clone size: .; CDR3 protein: CASSLAESSGANVLTF; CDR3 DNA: TGCGCCAGCAGCTTGGCTGAGAGCTCTGGGGCCAACGTCCTGACTTTC
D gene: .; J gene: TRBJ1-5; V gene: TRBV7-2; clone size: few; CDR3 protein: CASRGMGQPQHF; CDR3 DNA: TGTGCCAGCAGGGGGATGGGTCAGCCCCAGCATTTT
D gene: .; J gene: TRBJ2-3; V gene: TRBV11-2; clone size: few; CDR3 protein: CASSRLMSDTQYF; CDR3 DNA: TGTGCCAGCAGCCGCCTTATGAGCGATACGCAGTATTTT
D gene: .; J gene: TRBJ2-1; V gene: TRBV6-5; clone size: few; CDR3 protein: CASSYGGPRFGSSYNEQFF; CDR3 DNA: TGTGCCAGCAGTTACGGGGGACCCCGGTTTGGGTCCTCCTACAATGAGCAGTTCTTC
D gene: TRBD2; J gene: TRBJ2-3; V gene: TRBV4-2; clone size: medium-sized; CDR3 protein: CASSQAGTSGDTDTQYF; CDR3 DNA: TGTGCCAGCAGCCAGGCCGGGACTAGCGGGGACACAGATACGCAGTATTTT
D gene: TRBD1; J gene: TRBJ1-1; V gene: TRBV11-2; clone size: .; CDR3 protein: CASSFTGAGTEAFF; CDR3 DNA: TGTGCCAGCAGCTTTACAGGGGCCGGCACTGAAGCTTTCTTT
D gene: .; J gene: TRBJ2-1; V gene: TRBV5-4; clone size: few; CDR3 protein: CASSFDRTSSYNEQFF; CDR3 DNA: TGTGCCAGCAGCTTCGACCGGACGAGCTCCTACAATGAGCAGTTCTTC